This T cell receptor (beta chain) was identified during a study of beta chain features in type 1 diabetes. The study, taken as a whole, reports: Moderately but significantly shorter TCRB CDR3s were found in Type 1 diabetes patients in all four CD4+ subsets.

A word on this clone: Its matching antigen is unknown.

The J segment lost 5 bases and the V segment lost 4 bases, leaving 8 bases of the junction unmatched. CDR1 is SGHAT and CDR2 is FQNNGV in the germline V gene. This CDR3 comprises 16 residues. Sorted CD4+ subsets: naive, central memory, regulatory, stem cell-like memory (CD45RO/CCR7/CD25/CD127/CD95/CD27 panel). Expressed TCRB transcripts were sequenced after all isolated RNA was converted to cDNA. Only in-frame clones appear in the TCRdb table, and some are missing; sequencing was by immunoSEQ multiplex PCR. Of 200,000 to 250,000 clones detected, roughly 14% appear once; the ten largest clones hold about 0.02%.

The receptor comes from a man aged 25-40 years with type 1 diabetes. The gene calls are TRBV11-2 and TRBJ2-1, with 10 positions matching TRBD2. The sample comprised naive CD4+ T cells from blood. CDR3 region: CASSSPLSGGNNEQFF. CDR3 sequence (DNA): TGTGCCAGCAGCTCCCCTCTTAGCGGGGGGAACAATGAGCAGTTCTTC.